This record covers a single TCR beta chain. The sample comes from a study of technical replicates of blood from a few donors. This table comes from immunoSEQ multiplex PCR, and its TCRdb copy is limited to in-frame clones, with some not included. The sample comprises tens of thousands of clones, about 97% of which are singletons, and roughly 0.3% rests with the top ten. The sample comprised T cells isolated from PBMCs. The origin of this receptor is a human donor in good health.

The DNA for the CDR3 is TGTGCCAGCAGCCCTACTCTTTCGGGGGTGGGTATCTACGAGCAGTACTTC. Translated: CASSPTLSGVGIYEQYF. V gene TRBV9 combines with J gene TRBJ2-7; the D gene is possibly TRBD2 (6 bases). CDR3 length equals 17 residues. The V gene lost 4 bases and the J gene lost 3 bases, with 23 bases spanning the gap. In germline, CDR1 is SGDLS, CDR2 YYNGEE.